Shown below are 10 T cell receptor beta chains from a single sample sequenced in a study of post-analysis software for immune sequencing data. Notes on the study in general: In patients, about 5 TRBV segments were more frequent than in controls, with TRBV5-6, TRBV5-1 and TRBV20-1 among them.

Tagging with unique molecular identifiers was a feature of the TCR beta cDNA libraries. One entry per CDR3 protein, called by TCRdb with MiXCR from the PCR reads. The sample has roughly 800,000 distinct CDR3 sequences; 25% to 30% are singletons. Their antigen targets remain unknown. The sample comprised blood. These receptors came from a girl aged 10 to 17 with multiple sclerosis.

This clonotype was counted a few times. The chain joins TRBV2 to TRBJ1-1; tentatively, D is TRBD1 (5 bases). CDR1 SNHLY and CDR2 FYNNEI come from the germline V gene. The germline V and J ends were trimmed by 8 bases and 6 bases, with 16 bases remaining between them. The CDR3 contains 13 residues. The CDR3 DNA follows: TGTGCCAGCCTGGGGCTGGGGAGCGCTGAAGCTTTCTTT. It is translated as CASLGLGSAEAFF. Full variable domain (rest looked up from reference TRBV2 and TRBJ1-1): EPEVTQTPSHQVTQMGQEVILRCVPISNHLYFYWYRQILGQKVEFLVSFYNNEISEKSEIFDDQFSVERPDGSNFTLKIRSTKLEDSAMYFCASLGLGSAEAFFGQGTRLTVV.

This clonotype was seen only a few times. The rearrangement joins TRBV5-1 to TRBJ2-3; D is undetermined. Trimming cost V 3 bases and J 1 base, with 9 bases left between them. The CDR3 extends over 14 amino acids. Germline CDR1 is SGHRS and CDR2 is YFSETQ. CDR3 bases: TGCGCCAGCAGCTGGAACAGCGGCACAGATACGCAGTATTTT. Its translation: CASSWNSGTDTQYF.

CDR3 residues: CASSEKDRRNRDGQYF. Here the CDR3 DNA reads TGTGCCAGCAGCGAAAAGGACAGGAGAAATCGGGATGGGCAGTACTTC. The chain carries TRBV5-8 and TRBJ2-7, with 7 bases lining up with TRBD1. The trim removed 4 bases at V and 9 bases at J, leaving 19 bases unmatched. CDR3 length: 16 amino acids. Looked up from germline, CDR1 is SGHTS and CDR2 is YDEGEE.

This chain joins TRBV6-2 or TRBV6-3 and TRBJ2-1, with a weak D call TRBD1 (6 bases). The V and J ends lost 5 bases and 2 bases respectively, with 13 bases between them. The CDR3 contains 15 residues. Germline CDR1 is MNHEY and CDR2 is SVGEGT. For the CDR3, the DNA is TGTGCCAGCAGTGTCCGGACAGTAACCTACAATGAGCAGTTCTTC. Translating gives CASSVRTVTYNEQFF.

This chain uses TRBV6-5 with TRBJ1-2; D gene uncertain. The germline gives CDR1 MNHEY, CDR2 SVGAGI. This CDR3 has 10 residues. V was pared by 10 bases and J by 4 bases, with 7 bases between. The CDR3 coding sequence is TGTGCCACTCGTTCCTATGGCTACACCTTC. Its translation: CATRSYGYTF.

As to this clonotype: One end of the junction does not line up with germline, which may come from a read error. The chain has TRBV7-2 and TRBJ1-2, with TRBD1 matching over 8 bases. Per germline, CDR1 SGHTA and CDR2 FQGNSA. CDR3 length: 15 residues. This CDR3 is CASSTDRGGGYGCTF. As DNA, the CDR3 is TGTGCCAGCAGTACTGACAGGGGCGGCGGCTATGGCTGCACCTTC.

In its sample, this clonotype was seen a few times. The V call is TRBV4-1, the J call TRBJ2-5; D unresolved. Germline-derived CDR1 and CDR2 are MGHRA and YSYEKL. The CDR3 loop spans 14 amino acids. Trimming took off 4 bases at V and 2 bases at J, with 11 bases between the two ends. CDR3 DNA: TGCGCCAGCAGCCCCCGCGGCAGTCAAGAGACCCAGTACTTC. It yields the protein CASSPRGSQETQYF.

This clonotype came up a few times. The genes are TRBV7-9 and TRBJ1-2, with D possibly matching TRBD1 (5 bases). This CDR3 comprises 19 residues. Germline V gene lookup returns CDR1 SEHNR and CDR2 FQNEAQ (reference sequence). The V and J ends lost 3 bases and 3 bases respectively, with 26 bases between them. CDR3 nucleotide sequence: TGTGCCAGCAGCTTTCCGGGGCCAGGGAAATTCGGCGTCCACTATGGCTACACCTTC. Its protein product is CASSFPGPGKFGVHYGYTF.

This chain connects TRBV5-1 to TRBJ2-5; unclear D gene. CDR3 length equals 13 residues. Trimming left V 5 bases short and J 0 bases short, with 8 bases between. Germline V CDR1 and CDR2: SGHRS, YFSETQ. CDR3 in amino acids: CASSGQYQETQYF. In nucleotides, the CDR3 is TGCGCCAGCAGTGGCCAGTACCAAGAGACCCAGTACTTC.

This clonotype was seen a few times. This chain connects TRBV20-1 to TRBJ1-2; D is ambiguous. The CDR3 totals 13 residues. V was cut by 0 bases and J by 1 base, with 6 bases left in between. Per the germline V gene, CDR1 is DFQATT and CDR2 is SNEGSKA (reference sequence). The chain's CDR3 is CSARDDLNYGYTF. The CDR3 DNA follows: TGCAGTGCTAGAGATGACCTTAACTATGGCTACACCTTC.